These 9 T cell receptor beta chains were all obtained from the same sample, sequenced in a study of OX40 agonist ivuxolimab in advanced cancers. Only in-frame clones appear in the TCRdb table, and some are missing; sequencing was by immunoSEQ multiplex PCR. The profile shows about 35,000 clones, approximately 90% of them singletons. The sequencing used CD4+ or CD8+ T cells sorted from blood, collected in a trial of the OX40 agonist ivuxolimab. All receptors come from an adult with an advanced solid tumor such as melanoma, head and neck, liver or kidney cancer.

Remarks on this clone: Other DNA sequences in this specimen translate into the identical CDR3. The J gene is TRBJ2-5, the V gene TRBV7-9, with D possibly TRBD1 on 6 matching bases. The CDR3 consists of 13 residues. With 1 base removed from V and 3 bases from J, the gap between germline ends came to 6 bases. Germline V CDR1 and CDR2: SEHNR, FQNEAQ (reference sequence). DNA of the CDR3: TGTGCCAGCAGCTTAGAGGGGGAAGAGACCCAGTACTTC. Amino acids: CASSLEGEETQYF.

This clone was picked up a small number of times. The chain carries TRBV19 and TRBJ2-4; D ambiguous. CDR1 is LNHDA, CDR2 SQIVND, per germline (reference sequence). The CDR3 covers 13 residues. The V end was cut by 3 bases, the J end by 4 bases, with 7 bases between. The CDR3 nucleotides are TGTGCCAGTAGTATCATCGGGAAAAACATTCAGTACTTC. It yields the protein CASSIIGKNIQYF.

The chain recombines TRBV6-6 with TRBJ1-1; tentatively, D is TRBD1 (6 bases). Trimming took off 4 bases at V and 2 bases at J, with 11 bases between the two ends. The germline V gene has CDR1 MNHNY and CDR2 SVGAGI (reference sequence). This CDR3 is 14 amino acids long. The CDR3: CASSFRTANTEAFF. The CDR3 DNA is TGTGCCAGCAGTTTCCGGACAGCAAACACTGAAGCTTTCTTT.

CDR3 region: CASSLDLAGRNEQFF. CDR3 bases: TGTGCCAGCAGCTTAGATTTAGCGGGAAGGAATGAGCAGTTCTTC. The chain links TRBV11-2 to TRBJ2-1, with 8 bases aligning to TRBD2. With 0 bases clipped from V and 7 bases from J, the junction kept 5 bases outside the gene matches. The CDR3 has 15 residues. CDR1 is SGHAT and CDR2 is FQNNGV in the germline V gene.

The rearrangement joins TRBV7-8 to TRBJ2-1; 13 nucleotides agree with TRBD2. CDR3 length: 15 amino acids. J was trimmed by 8 bases and V by 5 bases; bases with no gene match: 6. Germline loops: CDR1 SGHVS, CDR2 FQNEAQ. The CDR3: CASSLTSGRADEQFF. In nucleotides, the CDR3 is TGTGCCAGCAGCCTCACTAGCGGGAGGGCGGATGAGCAGTTCTTC.

CDR3 region: CASSSYRQNEQFF. CDR3 bases: TGTGCCAGCAGCTCCTATCGGCAAAATGAGCAGTTCTTC. This sequence joins TRBV11-2 and TRBJ2-1; the D is unclear. V lost 4 bases, J lost 7 bases, and 11 bases lay in between. The germline V gene has CDR1 SGHAT and CDR2 FQNNGV. This CDR3 spans 13 amino acids.

The chain recombines TRBV30 with TRBJ2-3; tentatively, D is TRBD2 (5 bases). Germline values: CDR1 GTSNPN, CDR2 SVGIG (reference sequence). This CDR3 contains 13 residues. Trimming took 0 bases from V and 8 from J, leaving 12 bases between them. The CDR3 protein is CAWSVNSGGTQYF. In nucleotides, the CDR3 is TGTGCCTGGAGTGTTAACAGCGGAGGTACGCAGTATTTT.

V is TRBV7-9 and J is TRBJ2-7, with 8 bases that match TRBD2. The CDR3 length is 15 residues. CDR1 and CDR2 (germline): SEHNR, FQNEAQ (reference sequence). V gave up 4 bases and J gave up 0 bases; unmatched junction bases: 5. The CDR3 coding sequence is TGTGCCAGCAGCTCCAGCGGGAGCAACTCCTACGAGCAGTACTTC. Translation gives CASSSSGSNSYEQYF.

The rearrangement uses TRBV6-1 and TRBJ2-7, with 12 nucleotides matching TRBD2. After removal of 2 bases from V and 4 bases from J, the junction contained 0 bases not matched to a gene. Germline V lookup: CDR1 MNHNS, CDR2 SASEGT. The CDR3 runs to 14 residues. In DNA form, the CDR3 reads TGTGCCAGCAGTGAACTAGCGGGAGGGTACGAGCAGTACTTC. As protein: CASSELAGGYEQYF.